This T cell receptor (beta chain) derives from a study of STAT5B mutations in CD4+ large granular lymphocyte leukemia. General study results and limits: About 25% of private leukemic clonotypes occurred rarely in other patients' non-leukemic repertoires.

Concerning this clone: Its antigen remains unidentified.

The CDR3 sequence is 16 residues long. V lost 11 bases and J 0 bases, leaving 17 bases between the germline ends. Germline CDR1 and CDR2: MDHEN and SYDVKM. Original processing notes: Productive clonotypes were detectable down to 2.59 x 10-5 frequency. Method: immunoSEQ multiplex PCR; TCRdb's copy keeps in-frame clones and lacks some. Clonal size and the V and J genes are those of that table, whereas D and trimming came from the DNA. The table records roughly 30,000 clones, 72% of them present only once. The chain is built from TRBV28 and TRBJ2-6, with D perhaps TRBD1 or TRBD2 (5 bases each). This sequence originates from a human donor in good health. Sequenced input: CD4+ T cells from blood buffy coats. CDR3 protein: CAGLGPDFSGANVLTF. CDR3 DNA sequence: TGTGCCGGCCTGGGGCCGGACTTCTCTGGGGCCAACGTCCTGACTTTC.